Listed here is a single T cell receptor beta chain. This sample is part of a study of control samples from healthy donors and cancer patients. Clones were read by immunoSEQ multiplex PCR, and TCRdb kept only the in-frame ones, dropping some. The sample lists about 97,000 clones, about 89% occurring once. Material for sequencing was blood. This sequence originates from a man younger than 40 in good health.

The DNA for the CDR3 is TGTGCCACCAGTGACCCCCTGACAGATACGCAGTATTTT. Residues: CATSDPLTDTQYF. The chain combines TRBV24-1 with TRBJ2-3; D gene ambiguous. Trimming cost V 4 bases and J 3 bases, with 7 bases left between them. Germline V CDR1 and CDR2: KGHDR, SFDVKD. The CDR3 contains 13 residues.